This T cell receptor (beta chain) was recorded in a study of T cell repertoires in cytomegalovirus infection. This clonotype was counted many times. Antigen specificity is unknown. Germline V gene lookup returns CDR1 MNHEY and CDR2 SVGAGI. There are 16 residues in the CDR3. Between the trimmed V and J ends, which lost 0 bases and 6 bases, there was a span of 17 bases. In TCRdb, the reads were re-called with MiXCR into one record per CDR3 protein. The table includes 100,000 to 150,000 distinct CDR3 sequences, roughly 32% detected once. The specimen was CD8+ T cells from cultured PBMCs, collected from culture after CMV antigen stimulation. The sequence came from a human donor in good health (CMV status not recorded). Some clones in this sample may be carry-over from other donors' samples. V usage is TRBV6-5 and J usage is TRBJ1-1, with D maybe TRBD1 (6 bases). The CDR3 loop reads CASSYSSQGSWAEAFF. The CDR3 DNA sequence: TGTGCCAGCAGTTACTCATCCCAGGGGAGCTGGGCTGAAGCTTTCTTT.